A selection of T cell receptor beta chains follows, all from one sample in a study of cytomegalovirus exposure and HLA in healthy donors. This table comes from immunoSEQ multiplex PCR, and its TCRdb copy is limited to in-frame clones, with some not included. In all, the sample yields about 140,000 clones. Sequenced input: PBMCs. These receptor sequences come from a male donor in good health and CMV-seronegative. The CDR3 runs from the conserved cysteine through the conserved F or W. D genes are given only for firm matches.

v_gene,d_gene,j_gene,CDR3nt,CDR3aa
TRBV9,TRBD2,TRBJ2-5,TGTGCCAGTTCACTAGCGGGAGTAGAGACCCAGTACTTC,CASSLAGVETQYF
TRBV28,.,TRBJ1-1,TGTGCCAGCAGTTTTGCGGGGTACAATACTGAAGCTTTCTTT,CASSFAGYNTEAFF
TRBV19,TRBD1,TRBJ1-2,TGTGCCAGTAGTATTGGGACAGAGTATGGCTACACCTTC,CASSIGTEYGYTF
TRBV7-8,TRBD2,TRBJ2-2,TGTGCCAGCAGACCAGCGGGAGTCTCCGGGGAGCTGTTTTTT,CASRPAGVSGELFF
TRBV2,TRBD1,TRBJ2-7,TGTGCCAGCAGTTACGGACAGGGTGGTGGCTACGAGCAGTACTTC,CASSYGQGGGYEQYF
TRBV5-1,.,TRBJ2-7,TGCGCCAGCAGCTCGGCACAGGGTGCGGTTAACGAGCAGTACTTC,CASSSAQGAVNEQYF
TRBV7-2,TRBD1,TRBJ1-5,TGTGCCAGCAGCTCGGGACAGGGGGTTCAGCCCCAGCATTTT,CASSSGQGVQPQHF
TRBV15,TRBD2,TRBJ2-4,TGTGCCACCAGCAGCGAGAGACTAGCGGGAGACCTAGCCAAAAACATTCAGTACTTC,CATSSERLAGDLAKNIQYF
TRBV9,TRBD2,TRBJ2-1,TGTGCCAGCAGGGCCCCGACTAGCGGGGGACACAATGAGCAGTTCTTC,CASRAPTSGGHNEQFF
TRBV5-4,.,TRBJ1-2,TGTGCCAGCAGCTTGGCGGAGGCCAACTATGGCTACACCTTC,CASSLAEANYGYTF
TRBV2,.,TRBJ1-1,TGTGCCAGCAGTGAAGCTGAGGGCACTGAAGCTTTCTTT,CASSEAEGTEAFF
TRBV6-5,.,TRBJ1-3,TGTGCCAGCAGTTACTCGGCCTCGGCGGGGGGAAACACCATATATTTT,CASSYSASAGGNTIYF
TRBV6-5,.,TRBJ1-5,TGTGCCAGCAGTGGCTCAGGGAATAGTCAGCCCCAGCATTTT,CASSGSGNSQPQHF
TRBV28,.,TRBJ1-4,TGTGCCAGCACCAGGGGACGTAATGAAAAACTGTTTTTT,CASTRGRNEKLFF
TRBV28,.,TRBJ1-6,TGTGCCAGCAGTACGGAGGAATCACCCCTCCACTTT,CASSTEESPLHF
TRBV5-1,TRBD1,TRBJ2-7,TGCGCCAGCAGCTTGGGACAGGGGAGGTACGAGCAGTACTTC,CASSLGQGRYEQYF
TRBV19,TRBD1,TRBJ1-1,TGTGCCAGTAGTATAGTAAGGGGGCCGGGGACTGAAGCTTTCTTT,CASSIVRGPGTEAFF
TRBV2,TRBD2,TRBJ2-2,TGTGCCAGCACAAGGACTAGCGGGGGGGCTCGGGAGCTGTTTTTT,CASTRTSGGARELFF